Each of the 27 T cell receptor beta chains below was sequenced from the same sample in a study of human T cells and chemical hapten exposure. Time point here: pre-sensitization, week 0. Noted treatment: therapeutic diphenylcyclopropenone sensitization with weekly scalp DPC. TCRdb processed the RACE reads anew with MiXCR; each CDR3 protein has one entry. The data contain about 98,000 distinct CDR3 sequences, more than 10% of them singletons. Here the sequenced sample was whole blood, taken in connection with sensitization to the hapten diphenylcyclopropenone (DPC). Receptors were obtained from a woman aged 55-70 years with alopecia areata. Some clones in this sample may be carry-over from other donors' samples.

This clonotype has only a few counts. The V call is TRBV5-1, the J call TRBJ2-7; D is undetermined. The CDR3 is made up of 13 amino acids. The V gene lost 0 bases and the J gene lost 4 bases, with 8 bases spanning the gap. CDR1 and CDR2 (germline): SGHRS, YFSETQ. The CDR3 DNA reads TGCGCCAGCAGCTTGGGGCACCTATACGAGCAGTACTTC. Protein: CASSLGHLYEQYF.

V usage is TRBV7-3 and J usage is TRBJ1-2; 8 bases map to TRBD1. The V and J ends lost 0 bases and 6 bases, in that order; junction bases with no gene match: 3. CDR3 size: 14 residues. Germline V gene data show CDR1 as SGHTA and CDR2 as FQGTGA. The CDR3 bases are TGTGCCAGCAGCTTAACGGTACAGGGGGATGGCTACACCTTC. It is translated as CASSLTVQGDGYTF.

In its sample, this clonotype was seen a few times. This chain uses TRBV12-3 or TRBV12-4 with TRBJ1-2; D uncertain. Trimming took 6 bases from V and 4 from J, leaving 15 bases between them. The CDR3 sequence is 14 residues long. In nucleotides, the CDR3 is TGTGCCAGCAGCGCTAGGGAAAAGGGCTATGGCTACACCTTC. Translation: CASSAREKGYGYTF.

This clonotype was detected many times. The V gene is TRBV2, the J gene TRBJ2-3; TRBD2 matches 7 bases. The CDR3 length is 17 residues. The V gene end was trimmed by 7 bases and the J gene end by 0 bases; junction bases not matched to a gene: 13. CDR1 is SNHLY and CDR2 is FYNNEI in the germline V gene. In nucleotides, the CDR3 is TGTGCCAGCACCGAACAAGGCGGGGGAACCAGCACAGATACGCAGTATTTT. Its translation: CASTEQGGGTSTDTQYF.

The sample holds many counts of this clonotype. The V and J genes are TRBV29-1 and TRBJ1-3; D is uncertain. Trimming took 4 bases from V and 3 from J, leaving 13 bases between them. The germline V gene has CDR1 SQVTM and CDR2 ANQGSEA. CDR3 length equals 14 residues. CDR3 sequence (DNA): TGCAGCGTTGTGACCGGGTTTGGTGGAAACACCATATATTTT. Protein: CSVVTGFGGNTIYF.

This clonotype was detected many times. V gene TRBV5-1 combines with J gene TRBJ2-7; 9 nucleotides line up with TRBD2. The CDR3 covers 16 residues. The germline CDR1 and CDR2 sequences are SGHRS and YFSETQ. The V gene end was trimmed by 4 bases and the J gene end by 2 bases; junction bases not matched to a gene: 10. The DNA for the CDR3 is TGCGCCAGCAGCCCAGGGTCAGCGGGGGGCACCTACGAGCAGTACTTC. It is translated as CASSPGSAGGTYEQYF.

The V call is TRBV9, the J call TRBJ2-2; 11 bases agree with TRBD2. This CDR3 comprises 14 residues. Germline CDR1 reads SGDLS; CDR2 reads YYNGEE. Germline trimming cut 3 bases from V and 7 bases from J; bases unmatched to any gene: 2. The CDR3 nucleotides are TGTGCCAGCAGCGGGACTAGCGGGTACGGGGAGCTGTTTTTT. This translates into CASSGTSGYGELFF. Together with reference TRBV9 and TRBJ2-2, the CDR3 gives the full variable domain: DSGVTQTPKHLITATGQRVTLRCSPRSGDLSVYWYQQSLDQGLQFLIQYYNGEERAKGNILERFSAQQFPDLHSELNLSSLELGDSALYFCASSGTSGYGELFFGEGSRLTVL.

V gene TRBV11-2 combines with J gene TRBJ2-1; 8 bases agree with TRBD2. V was pared by 7 bases and J by 3 bases, with 8 bases of the junction left unmatched. CDR3 length equals 15 residues. Germline V CDR1 and CDR2: SGHAT, FQNNGV. The CDR3 region is CASTLSGGDYNEQFF. The CDR3 DNA sequence: TGTGCCAGCACGCTTTCCGGGGGGGACTACAATGAGCAGTTCTTC.

The chain combines TRBV20-1 with TRBJ1-1; the D gene is possibly TRBD1 (6 bases). Trimming removed 3 bases from V and 0 bases from J, with 11 bases in between. The CDR3 spans 14 residues. The germline V gene encodes CDR1 DFQATT and CDR2 SNEGSKA (reference sequence). CDR3 in amino acids: CSASLDSLNTEAFF. Written as DNA, the CDR3 is TGCAGTGCTAGTTTGGACAGCCTGAACACTGAAGCTTTCTTT.

This clonotype has ten or more counts. This chain connects TRBV7-9 to TRBJ2-5; TRBD2 agrees at 10 bases. J lost 4 bases, V lost 5 bases, and 13 bases had no gene match. CDR1 and CDR2 from the germline V gene are SEHNR and FQNEAQ (reference sequence). The CDR3 is 17 residues long. The CDR3 protein is CASSKRASGGSLETQYF. As DNA, the CDR3 is TGTGCCAGCAGCAAGCGGGCTAGCGGGGGTTCCCTAGAGACCCAGTACTTC.

This clonotype was seen repeatedly, ten times or more. V usage is TRBV2 and J usage is TRBJ1-5, with D perhaps matching TRBD1 (6 bases). The V gene lost 2 bases and the J gene lost 1 base, with 12 bases spanning the gap. The CDR3 is 16 amino acids. Germline assignment: CDR1 SNHLY and CDR2 FYNNEI. CDR3 sequence (DNA): TGTGCCAGCAGTGAACGGGGGCAGGGAAGCAATCAGCCCCAGCATTTT. Protein: CASSERGQGSNQPQHF.

This clonotype was seen repeatedly, ten times or more. J is TRBJ2-7 and V is TRBV11-2; 7 bases match TRBD1. V gave up 5 bases and J gave up 2 bases; unmatched junction bases: 15. In germline, CDR1 is SGHAT, CDR2 FQNNGV. The CDR3 loop spans 17 amino acids. CDR3 coding DNA: TGTGCCAGCAGCCATAGCCCCCTTCCGACAGGGACCTACGAGCAGTACTTC. Protein sequence: CASSHSPLPTGTYEQYF.

V usage is TRBV29-1 and J usage is TRBJ1-2; weak D call: TRBD1 (5 bases). Germline CDR1 SQVTM, CDR2 ANQGSEA. Trimming shortened V by 4 bases and J by 0 bases, and 12 bases separated the two germline ends. This CDR3 comprises 14 residues. DNA of the CDR3: TGCAGCGTTGTGCCGGGACGAACTAACTATGGCTACACCTTC. Residues: CSVVPGRTNYGYTF.

This clonotype occurred many times. The chain is built from TRBV6-5 and TRBJ2-7; D might be TRBD1 or TRBD2, each matching 5 bases. Germline-derived CDR1 and CDR2 are MNHEY and SVGAGI. The V end lost 2 bases, the J end lost 11 bases, and 13 bases lay between the germline ends. There are 12 residues in the CDR3. The CDR3 DNA sequence: TGTGCCAGCAGTTACGGTGGGGGTAAAAAGTACTTC. It translates to CASSYGGGKKYF.

Ten or more counts support this clonotype. V usage is TRBV9 and J usage is TRBJ2-5; perhaps D is TRBD1 or TRBD2 (5 bases each). The germline V and J ends were trimmed by 4 bases and 4 bases, with 17 bases remaining between them. This CDR3 has 15 residues. The V gene's germline CDR1 is SGDLS and CDR2 YYNGEE. CDR3 in amino acids: CASSPSIGAGETQYF. The DNA for the CDR3 is TGTGCCAGCAGCCCCTCGATAGGGGCGGGAGAGACCCAGTACTTC.

This clonotype was detected ten times or more. The chain is built from TRBV7-6 and TRBJ2-7, with no clear D. CDR1 is SGHVS, CDR2 FNYEAQ, per germline. The CDR3 is made up of 12 amino acids. Deletions cut 8 bases from V and 2 bases from J, with 10 bases between. In DNA form, the CDR3 reads TGTGCCAGCGGAGCGAGCCCCTACGAGCAGTACTTC. Translation: CASGASPYEQYF.

In this sample, this clonotype turned up many times. The chain couples TRBV3-1 to TRBJ1-1; D gene unclear. CDR1 is LGHDT, CDR2 YNNKEL, per germline (reference sequence). Trimming left V 1 base short and J 6 bases short, with 12 bases between. The CDR3 has 14 residues. CDR3 bases: TGTGCCAGCAGCCAAGTCGGTCTCCTGCCTGAAGCTTTCTTT. It yields the protein CASSQVGLLPEAFF.

This clonotype was observed many times. The chain carries TRBV5-1 and TRBJ2-3, with D possibly matching TRBD1 (6 bases). V lost 5 bases, J lost 3 bases, and 16 bases lay in between. The CDR3 extends over 15 amino acids. Per the germline V gene, CDR1 is SGHRS and CDR2 is YFSETQ. CDR3 DNA: TGCGCCAGCAGACCCAGGGGAGTAGTGACAGATACGCAGTATTTT. Its translation is CASRPRGVVTDTQYF. The full variable domain, in which reference TRBV5-1 and TRBJ2-3 provide the parts outside the CDR3, is KAGVTQTPRYLIKTRGQQVTLSCSPISGHRSVSWYQQTPGQGLQFLFEYFSETQRNKGNFPGRFSGRQFSNSRSEMNVSTLELGDSALYLCASRPRGVVTDTQYFGPGTRLTVL.

V usage is TRBV18 and J usage is TRBJ2-5, with TRBD1 identical over 8 bases. Germline CDR1 is KGHSH and CDR2 is LQKENI. This CDR3 region has 14 residues. The trim removed 4 bases at V and 2 bases at J, leaving 3 bases unmatched. The CDR3 protein is CASSLTGDQETQYF. The CDR3 region has the DNA TGTGCCAGCTCACTGACAGGGGATCAAGAGACCCAGTACTTC. Looking up the rest from reference TRBV18 and TRBJ2-5 gives the full variable domain: NAGVMQNPRHLVRRRGQEARLRCSPMKGHSHVYWYRQLPEEGLKFMVYLQKENIIDESGMPKERFSAEFPKEGPSILRIQQVVRGDSAAYFCASSLTGDQETQYFGPGTRLLVL.

The sample holds many counts of this clonotype. V usage is TRBV4-1 and J usage is TRBJ1-2; D ambiguous. V lost 0 bases and J lost 0, with 14 bases in between. The germline V gene has CDR1 MGHRA and CDR2 YSYEKL. This CDR3 has 17 residues. CDR3: CASSQDPLRGSNYGYTF. DNA of the CDR3: TGCGCCAGCAGCCAAGATCCCCTACGAGGATCTAACTATGGCTACACCTTC.

The table lists this clonotype with a few counts. The chain has TRBV2 and TRBJ1-2, with TRBD1 identical over 7 bases. Germline V gene data show CDR1 as SNHLY and CDR2 as FYNNEI. Germline trimming cut 7 bases from V and 5 bases from J; bases unmatched to any gene: 19. The CDR3 loop spans 17 amino acids. CDR3 in DNA: TGTGCCAGCAAGGGAGGAAGGGGGCGCTTAACTATTTATGGCTACACCTTC. Its protein product is CASKGGRGRLTIYGYTF.

The chain couples TRBV7-2 to TRBJ2-5, with 8 bases fitting TRBD2. Germline V lookup: CDR1 SGHTA, CDR2 FQGNSA. The V segment lost 5 bases and the J segment 0 bases; nucleotides outside the gene matches: 5. The CDR3 runs 15 residues. The CDR3 nucleotides read TGTGCCAGCAGCCTATTAGCGGGGAACCAAGAGACCCAGTACTTC. This sequence encodes CASSLLAGNQETQYF.

This clonotype was detected ten times or more. The rearrangement links TRBV5-1 to TRBJ1-2; the D is unclear. Germline CDR1 and CDR2: SGHRS and YFSETQ. V gave up 3 bases and J gave up 3 bases, with 9 bases separating them. The CDR3 has 13 amino acids. The DNA for the CDR3 is TGCGCCAGCAGCTCGCAGGAGTACTATGGCTACACCTTC. It is translated as CASSSQEYYGYTF.

Concerning this clonotype itself: A read error may account for a junction end that differs from germline. The chain joins TRBV9 to TRBJ2-7; possibly TRBD1 or TRBD2 for D (5 bases each). The germline V gene encodes CDR1 SGDLS and CDR2 YYNGEE. The CDR3 runs to 15 residues. The CDR3 DNA reads TGTGCCAACAGCGTTGCGACGGGGCCTACCTACGAGCAGTACTTC. Encoded protein: CANSVATGPTYEQYF.

This clonotype appeared many times. This chain uses TRBV30 with TRBJ1-5; D might be TRBD1 (5 bases). This CDR3 has 14 residues. V lost 6 bases and J lost 2, with 14 bases in between. Germline V CDR1 and CDR2: GTSNPN, SVGIG (reference sequence). The CDR3 region is CACTTGSGNQPQHF. In DNA form, the CDR3 reads TGTGCCTGCACTACAGGTTCGGGCAATCAGCCCCAGCATTTT.

This clonotype was detected many times. This chain uses TRBV11-2 with TRBJ1-1, with 11 bases fitting TRBD1. J gave up 10 bases and V 5 bases, and 12 bases lay outside the gene matches. The CDR3 covers 15 residues. Germline V lookup: CDR1 SGHAT, CDR2 FQNNGV. The CDR3 sequence: CASSPFVDRGLGAFF. CDR3 nucleotide sequence: TGTGCCAGCAGCCCCTTTGTGGACAGGGGGCTTGGAGCTTTCTTT.

The chain is built from TRBV7-2 and TRBJ2-3, with 8 bases identical to TRBD2. This CDR3 comprises 15 residues. The germline V gene encodes CDR1 SGHTA and CDR2 FQGNSA. J lost 0 bases, V lost 3 bases, and 2 bases had no gene match. CDR3 coding DNA: TGTGCCAGCAGCTTGGGACTAGTCAGCACAGATACGCAGTATTTT. Its protein product is CASSLGLVSTDTQYF.